This is a list of T cell receptor beta chains from one sample in a study of human thymus T cells. Assay: immunoSEQ multiplex PCR; the TCRdb copy retains only in-frame clones and omits some. This table has about 46,000 clones, more than 85% appearing once. Material: blood. The origin of the receptors is a girl under two years old with a congenital heart defect but otherwise immunologically healthy. CDR3s include the opening cysteine and the closing phenylalanine or tryptophan. Fields, in order: D gene, J gene, V gene, clone size, CDR3 DNA, CDR3 protein. The D gene is left open where the match is weak. Clone size is given for some rows only: seen once, a few or many times, or a class if the clone is expanded.

D gene: TRBD2
J gene: TRBJ2-4
V gene: TRBV10-2
clone size: NA
CDR3 DNA: TGCGCCAGCAGCCGGGGGGGTGACATTCAGTACTTC
CDR3 protein: CASSRGGDIQYF

D gene: TRBD1
J gene: TRBJ1-2
V gene: TRBV5-4
clone size: NA
CDR3 DNA: TGTGCCAGCAGCCCCCTTTTGGACAGGGGTAGCGGCTACACCTTC
CDR3 protein: CASSPLLDRGSGYTF

D gene: NA
J gene: TRBJ2-2
V gene: TRBV4-2
clone size: NA
CDR3 DNA: TGTGCCAGCAGCCTTGGCGGGGTTAACACCGGGGAGCTGTTTTTT
CDR3 protein: CASSLGGVNTGELFF

D gene: TRBD1
J gene: TRBJ1-1
V gene: TRBV28
clone size: NA
CDR3 DNA: TGTGCCAGCAGTTTAGGTTCCAGGGGGAGGGCTTTCTTT
CDR3 protein: CASSLGSRGRAFF

D gene: TRBD2
J gene: TRBJ2-3
V gene: TRBV7-9
clone size: NA
CDR3 DNA: TGTGCCAGCAACTGGGAGGGGAGCACAGATACGCAGTATTTT
CDR3 protein: CASNWEGSTDTQYF

D gene: NA
J gene: TRBJ1-5
V gene: TRBV2
clone size: NA
CDR3 DNA: TGTGCCAGCAGTGAACCCGGCCAGGAGCCCCAGCATTTT
CDR3 protein: CASSEPGQEPQHF

D gene: NA
J gene: TRBJ1-2
V gene: TRBV18
clone size: NA
CDR3 DNA: TGTGCCAGCTCACCACCTCGGCCCTCTGGCTATGGCTACACCTTC
CDR3 protein: CASSPPRPSGYGYTF

D gene: NA
J gene: TRBJ1-4
V gene: TRBV28
clone size: NA
CDR3 DNA: TGTGCCAGTACAGGGTGGGAGGAAAAACTGTTTTTT
CDR3 protein: CASTGWEEKLFF

D gene: NA
J gene: TRBJ2-5
V gene: TRBV21-1
clone size: once
CDR3 DNA: TGTGCCAGCAGCCCTAAACCCCGGACAGGGGGGCCCCAAGAGACCCAGTACTTC
CDR3 protein: CASSPKPRTGGPQETQYF

D gene: TRBD2
J gene: TRBJ2-1
V gene: TRBV4-3
clone size: once
CDR3 DNA: TGCGCCAGCAGCGGACTAGCGGGAGATGGCTGGAATGAGCAGTTCTTC
CDR3 protein: CASSGLAGDGWNEQFF

D gene: TRBD1
J gene: TRBJ2-3
V gene: TRBV29-1
clone size: NA
CDR3 DNA: TGCAGCGTTGTTGTCAGGGGGCGAACAGATACGCAGTATTTT
CDR3 protein: CSVVVRGRTDTQYF